These T cell receptor beta chains were read from a single sample in a study of regulatory T cells in long-lasting Graves disease. TCRdb reprocessed the multiplex PCR reads with MiXCR, giving one entry per CDR3 protein. Found here are approximately 390,000 distinct CDR3 sequences, 16% of them singletons; the top ten hold 20% to 25%. These data also featured in a second study, about T cells in Graves' hyperthyroidism and ophthalmopathy.

Sequences were derived from peripheral blood mononuclear cells (PBMCs), sampled at new diagnosis, from a patient treated with antithyroid drugs. These receptor sequences come from a young woman with Graves disease. Both conserved end residues are part of each CDR3. Fields, in order: clone size, J gene, D gene, V gene, CDR3 DNA, CDR3 protein. The D gene is left open where the match is weak. For some rows the clone size is stated as once, few or many, or as a class when expanded; others skip it.

>many|TRBJ1-1|TRBD1|TRBV28
TGTGCCAGCAGTACAGGGGATTCGAAGACTGAAGCTTTCTTT
CASSTGDSKTEAFF
>many|TRBJ2-1|NA|TRBV6-2/TRBV6-3
TGTGCCAGCAGCCGTCTAGCGATGGGCTACAATGAGCAGTTCTTC
CASSRLAMGYNEQFF
>many|TRBJ1-4|NA|TRBV11-1
TGTGCCAGCAGCGCGAAGGTCGGCCTCGAAAAACTGTTTTTT
CASSAKVGLEKLFF
>many|TRBJ1-1|TRBD1|TRBV20-1
TGCAGTGCTAAGTCAGGGGGATTGGTAACTGAAGCTTTCTTT
CSAKSGGLVTEAFF
>many|TRBJ2-2|TRBD2|TRBV7-9
TGTGCCAGCAGCCCCTTGGGGACTAGCGGCAACACCGGGGAGCTGTTTTTT
CASSPLGTSGNTGELFF
>once|TRBJ1-3|NA|TRBV5-1
TGCGCCAGCAGCCAAACGACATCCTCTGGAAACACCATATATTTT
CASSQTTSSGNTIYF
>NA|TRBJ2-5|NA|TRBV6-1
TGTGCGAGGAGTGGATGGCGGGGGCAAGAGACCCGGTACTTC
CARSGWRGQETRYF
>few|TRBJ2-2|TRBD2|TRBV2
TGTGCCAGCAGTGAATCCCCTAGCGGGAGGGCCAACGGGGAGCTGTTTTTT
CASSESPSGRANGELFF
>many|TRBJ2-2|NA|TRBV11-2
TGTGCCAGCAGCTTAGATCGGTGGGACACCGCCAACACCGGGGAGCTGTTTTTT
CASSLDRWDTANTGELFF
>many|TRBJ2-1|TRBD2|TRBV12-3/TRBV12-4
TGTGCCAGCACCCTTGGACTAGCGGGGGTACCTTACTACAATGAGCAGTTCTTC
CASTLGLAGVPYYNEQFF
>once|TRBJ2-7|NA|TRBV4-2
TGTGCCAGCAGCCAAGATACCCGGGGCGAGCAGTACTTC
CASSQDTRGEQYF
>many|TRBJ1-4|TRBD1|TRBV18
TGTGCCAGCTCAACGGGACAGGCGAATGAGAAACTGTTTTTT
CASSTGQANEKLFF
>few|TRBJ2-7|NA|TRBV30
TGTGCCTGGAGTTGGTGGGTGGGCGGGGACGATTACGAGCAGTACTTC
CAWSWWVGGDDYEQYF
>NA|TRBJ2-2|NA|TRBV28
TGTGCCAGCGAGTCGGTCACCGGGGAGCTGTTTTTT
CASESVTGELFF
>NA|TRBJ2-2|TRBD2|TRBV13
TGTGCCAGCAGCCCGGGGGGGGGGACCGGGGAGCTGTTTTTT
CASSPGGGTGELFF
>many|TRBJ2-3|TRBD1|TRBV30
TGTGCCTGGAGTAGGGGACAGGGATTTGCGCAGTATTTT
CAWSRGQGFAQYF
>few|TRBJ2-5|NA|TRBV5-4
TGTGCCAGCAGCTCAAGAAGGGAGGTAGAGACCCAGTACTTC
CASSSRREVETQYF
>many|TRBJ2-3|TRBD2|TRBV20-1
TGCAGTGCTAGAGTGAGCGGAGTAGCGGGACGTAGCACAGATACGCAGTATTTT
CSARVSGVAGRSTDTQYF
>many|TRBJ1-5|NA|TRBV20-1
TGCAGTGCTAGACCCTCGGGACCGAACAATCAGCCCCAGCATTTT
CSARPSGPNNQPQHF
>once|TRBJ2-1|NA|TRBV7-2
TGTGCCAGCAGCTTAGGGCTGTCACAGGGGAGGAATGAGCAGTTCTTC
CASSLGLSQGRNEQFF
>many|TRBJ2-7|TRBD1|TRBV12-3/TRBV12-4
TGTGCCAGCAGTTTGGACAGGTACGAGCAGTACTTC
CASSLDRYEQYF
>NA|TRBJ2-1|TRBD2|TRBV5-1
TGCGCCAGCAGCAGCCCGGGACTAGCGGGCCCCGCCCAGTTCTTC
CASSSPGLAGPAQFF
>NA|TRBJ2-7|NA|TRBV10-1
TGCGCCAGCAGTGTACAGCGTCGGGGCGAGCAGTACTTC
CASSVQRRGEQYF
>many|TRBJ2-5|NA|TRBV28
TGTGCCAGCAGCCTCTCACTCAGCAGATCACAAGAGACCCAGTACTTC
CASSLSLSRSQETQYF
>few|TRBJ1-3|NA|TRBV30
TGTGCCTGGAGTGTAGGGGACTACTCTGGAAACACCATATATTTT
CAWSVGDYSGNTIYF
>many|TRBJ2-7|TRBD2|TRBV7-6
TGTGCCAGCAGCTTAGTGGGACTAGGAGCCTCCGAGCAGTACTTC
CASSLVGLGASEQYF
>many|TRBJ1-4|NA|TRBV28
TGTGCCAGCAGCCCACCTATGGGGAAACTGTTTTTT
CASSPPMGKLFF
>few|TRBJ2-5|NA|TRBV6-1
TGTGCCAGCAGTGTTGCAGGCCAAAGAGAGACCCAGTACTTC
CASSVAGQRETQYF
>NA|TRBJ2-1|TRBD2|TRBV4-2
TGTGCCAGCAGCCAAGACGCGACTAGCGGATTCTACAATGAGCAGTTCTTC
CASSQDATSGFYNEQFF
>few|TRBJ2-3|TRBD2|TRBV20-1
TGCAGTGCTAGAGACCTAGCGGGGGTAACAGATACGCAGTATTTT
CSARDLAGVTDTQYF
>many|TRBJ2-3|NA|TRBV7-6
TGTGCCAGCAGCTTAGTGACAGACACAGATACGCAGTATTTT
CASSLVTDTDTQYF
>few|TRBJ2-5|TRBD2|TRBV13
TGTGCCAGCAGTTCCGGGGGGGCCGTCGAGACCCAGTACTTC
CASSSGGAVETQYF
>few|TRBJ1-6|TRBD1|TRBV30
TGTGCCTGGAGTTTGGCAGGGGGTCATAATTCACCCCTCCACTTT
CAWSLAGGHNSPLHF
>many|TRBJ1-3|NA|TRBV2
TGTGCCAGTACCCCGGGACTCACAGGAAACACCATATATTTT
CASTPGLTGNTIYF
>many|TRBJ1-1|TRBD1|TRBV5-1
TGCGCCAGCAGCTCGGGACAGGGGGACACTGAAGCTTTCTTT
CASSSGQGDTEAFF
>many|TRBJ2-5|NA|TRBV20-1
TGCAGTGCTAGGCCCTATGCCTCTCGGGAGACCCAGTACTTC
CSARPYASRETQYF
>many|TRBJ2-7|NA|TRBV9
TGTGCCAGCAGCCTAGGTGGGGGGGGCGGGTTCGACGAGCAGTACTTC
CASSLGGGGGFDEQYF
>once|TRBJ2-5|TRBD1|TRBV2
TGTGCCAGCAGCAGGACAGGGTCCGGATGGACCCAGTACTTC
CASSRTGSGWTQYF
>NA|TRBJ1-5|NA|TRBV18
TGTGCCAGCAGCTCGGATCTCGGTGGTAGCCAGCCCCAGCATTTT
CASSSDLGGSQPQHF
>many|TRBJ1-1|NA|TRBV11-1
TGTGCCAGCAGCTTATCTCTTCGGGAGTCGGGATATGAAGCTTTCTTT
CASSLSLRESGYEAFF
>many|TRBJ1-1|NA|TRBV7-3
TGTGCCAGCAGCTTATCGAGGGGGAACACTGAAGCTTTCTTT
CASSLSRGNTEAFF
>few|TRBJ2-2|TRBD2|TRBV25-1
TGTGCCAGCTCGACTAGCGGGTCCCTTTCGAACACCGGGGAGCTGTTTTTT
CASSTSGSLSNTGELFF
>NA|TRBJ2-7|NA|TRBV11-2
TGTGCCAGCAGCCAGGGATTCGGGGGGCCCGAGCAGTACTTC
CASSQGFGGPEQYF
>many|TRBJ1-6|NA|TRBV3-1
TGTGCCAGCAGCCAAGCGGGGGGCTCACCCCTCCACTTT
CASSQAGGSPLHF
>few|TRBJ1-1|NA|TRBV20-1
TGCAGTGCTAGAGAGACCGGGGGGTTGCAGACTGAAGCTTTCTTT
CSARETGGLQTEAFF
>many|TRBJ2-3|NA|TRBV20-1
TGCAGTGCTAGGGTAGGGGGTGGGGGGGGCAGCACAGATACGCAGTATTTT
CSARVGGGGGSTDTQYF
>many|TRBJ2-3|TRBD2|TRBV4-1
TGCGCCAGCAGCCATCGGTACACCGGGACTAGCGGCACAGATACGCAGTATTTT
CASSHRYTGTSGTDTQYF
>many|TRBJ1-1|TRBD1|TRBV29-1
TGCAGCGTTACAGGGGAAAGAACTGAAGCTTTCTTT
CSVTGERTEAFF
>many|TRBJ1-1|NA|TRBV19
TGTGCCAGCAGTTACCTAAACACTGAAGCTTTCTTT
CASSYLNTEAFF
>NA|TRBJ2-2|NA|TRBV5-1
TGCGCCAGCAGCCAACGACAAACAGGGCAAACCGGGGAGCTGTTTTTT
CASSQRQTGQTGELFF
>many|TRBJ2-1|NA|TRBV7-8
TGTGCCAGCAGCTTAGTGAGAGGGATATCCTACAATGAGCAGTTCTTC
CASSLVRGISYNEQFF
>many|TRBJ1-5|NA|TRBV5-1
TGCGCCAGCAGCTTGGATGAGCCCCAGCATTTT
CASSLDEPQHF
>NA|TRBJ2-7|TRBD1|TRBV3-1
TGTGCCAGCAGCCGCCCGGGACAGGGGGCGTACGAGCAGTACTTC
CASSRPGQGAYEQYF
>many|TRBJ2-3|TRBD1|TRBV5-1
TGCGCCAGCAGCGATCCCACAGGGGGCCGATATACGCAGTATTTT
CASSDPTGGRYTQYF
>NA|TRBJ1-2|NA|TRBV25-1
TGTGCCAGCAGTGGGGAGGGTCTCACCTATGGCTACACCTTC
CASSGEGLTYGYTF
>NA|TRBJ1-4|NA|TRBV29-1
TGCAGTGTCGGTACAGGTCGTGAAAAACTGTTTTTT
CSVGTGREKLFF
>many|TRBJ2-5|TRBD1|TRBV5-1
TGCGCCAGCAGCACCGGGACAGGGTTCCAAGAGACCCAGTACTTC
CASSTGTGFQETQYF